This T cell receptor beta chain is drawn from a study of cytomegalovirus exposure and HLA in healthy donors (TCRdb year 2017). General notes on the study: A later analysis indicated that the roughly 120 validation repertoires were generated on the platform also employed for the 666 repertoires of the first cohort. The study was designed to test whether signatures of past pathogen exposure could be identified by cataloging public T cell receptors. To predict cytomegalovirus infection status, the study brought together high-throughput TCR immunosequencing, statistical association of individual TCRs with disease status, and machine learning. A separate validation cohort of more than 100 different subjects was used in addition to the 666-subject first cohort.

Concerning this clone itself: No cognate antigen has been identified for it. No clone much larger than this one lies a single base away; base qualities are absent.

Libraries were constructed by the immunoSEQ multiplex PCR assay. The paper's data handling went like this. A statistical classification framework was built for diagnosing cytomegalovirus status from the catalog of TCR beta chain sequences. TCRdb provides this immuneACCESS table in a form limited to in-frame rearrangements. Some clones are lacking; in checked studies, under half of them reflect an unresolved V gene, and why the rest are absent is not known. Clonal size and the V and J genes are those of that table, whereas D and trimming came from the DNA. This sample lists some 340,000 clones; around 90% were detected once. The top ten clones comprise roughly 1.2% of the sample. Separate from the approximately 700-subject first cohort, the validation cohort of about 110 subjects was the group to which the donors belonged. The paper's findings and limits, for the study overall: Of the cluster scores, approximately 94% were above 0 in a later analysis, which found that TCRs clustered in the first cohort also tended to co-occur in the 90 to 150 validation repertoires. The validation cohort had no HLA typing available for a later analysis, so co-occurrence within that cohort was assessed over all 130 or so repertoires. According to the authors, the approach could potentially be generalized to other disease states and immunological phenotypes. Cytomegalovirus status was reported to be diagnosed by the classifier with high specificity and sensitivity in both the original and validation cohorts. A total of some 180 TCR beta chains were listed by the study as associated with cytomegalovirus. A few of the identified cytomegalovirus-associated TCR beta chains were confirmed in vitro to be specific for cytomegalovirus antigens. Most TCR sequences were observed very rarely across donors, whereas some public TCRs were present in many individuals.

This receptor was obtained from a woman under 40 in good health and CMV-seropositive. What was sequenced was PBMCs.

The CDR3 region reads CASSSAGGTDTQYF. The bases are TGTGCCAGCAGCTCAGCGGGAGGGACAGATACGCAGTATTTT. Here the chain combines TRBV6-5 and TRBJ2-3; 10 central bases correspond to TRBD2. Based on the germline V gene, the CDR1 and CDR2 sequences are MNHEY and SVGAGI. CDR3 length: 14 amino acids, cysteine to phenylalanine. This entry keeps only the CDR3 DNA: 42 bases, framed from base 1. V lost 6 bases and J lost 3 bases, and the count of bases not matched to a germline gene is 3.